The TCR beta chain described here comes from a study of response to subunit inactivated influenza vaccine. Overall study findings and caveats: Authors suggested each seasonal flu vaccination may recruit only limited numbers of new T cells.

TCRdb re-derived calls from the RT-PCR reads in MiXCR, one entry per CDR3 protein. The sample lists 700,000 to 900,000 distinct CDR3 sequences; about 20% were seen once. This CDR3 is 12 amino acids long. V lost 3 bases and J 4 bases, leaving 8 bases between the germline ends. The V gene's germline CDR1 is DFQATT and CDR2 SNEGSKA (reference sequence). As to this clonotype: Its specificity is not known.

The sequence came from a man in his forties or fifties who received an inactivated influenza vaccine. Specimen: PBMCs from blood, collected less than 6 days after vaccination. The chain has TRBV20-1 and TRBJ2-3; D unclear. CDR3 DNA sequence: TGCAGTGCTAGCCCCAGACCAGATACGCAGTATTTT. Amino acid sequence: CSASPRPDTQYF.